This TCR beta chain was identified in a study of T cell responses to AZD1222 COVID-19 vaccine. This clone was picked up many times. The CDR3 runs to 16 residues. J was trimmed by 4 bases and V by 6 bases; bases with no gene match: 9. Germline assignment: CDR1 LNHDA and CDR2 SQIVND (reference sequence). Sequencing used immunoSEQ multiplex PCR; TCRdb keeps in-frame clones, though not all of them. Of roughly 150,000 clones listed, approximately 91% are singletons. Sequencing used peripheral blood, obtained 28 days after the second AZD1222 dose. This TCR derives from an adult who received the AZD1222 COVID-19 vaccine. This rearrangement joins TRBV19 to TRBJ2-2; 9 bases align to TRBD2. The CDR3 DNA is TGTGCCAGTAGGGGATTGAGCGGGGGGATCACCGGGGAGCTGTTTTTT. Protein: CASRGLSGGITGELFF. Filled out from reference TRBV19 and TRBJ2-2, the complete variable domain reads DGGITQSPKYLFRKEGQNVTLSCEQNLNHDAMYWYRQDPGQGLRLIYYSQIVNDFQKGDIAEGYSVSREKKESFPLTVTSAQKNPTAFYLCASRGLSGGITGELFFGEGSRLTVL.